What follows are 29 T cell receptor beta chains derived from one specimen sequenced in a study of cytomegalovirus exposure and HLA in healthy donors. PCR used 60 Vbeta primers and 13 Jbeta primers. This table comes from immunoSEQ multiplex PCR, and its TCRdb copy is limited to in-frame clones, with some not included. The sample shows about 150,000 clones, about 83% of them seen only once. Material: PBMCs. These receptors all come from a woman in her 40s in good health and CMV-seronegative.

The chain employs TRBV6-5 and TRBJ1-5; D is uncertain. The V end lost 0 bases, the J end lost 5 bases, and 8 bases lay between the germline ends. This CDR3 has 14 residues. Per the germline V gene, CDR1 is MNHEY and CDR2 is SVGAGI. The CDR3 DNA follows: TGTGCCAGCAGTTACTCTACAGAGCATCAGCCCCAGCATTTT. Its protein is CASSYSTEHQPQHF.

V gene TRBV6-5 combines with J gene TRBJ2-5; TRBD2 matches at 8 bases. Germline CDR1 is MNHEY and CDR2 is SVGAGI. The CDR3 length is 15 residues. V shed 10 bases, J shed 6 bases, and the junction held 16 bases outside the gene matches. CDR3 region: CATLPGVAGRQTQYF. The DNA for the CDR3 is TGTGCCACCCTACCAGGGGTAGCGGGAAGGCAGACCCAGTACTTC.

The chain has TRBV11-3 and TRBJ1-2; D might be TRBD1 (6 bases). Trimming left V 1 base short and J 6 bases short, with 18 bases between. The CDR3 length is 16 residues. Germline CDR1 SGHNT, CDR2 YENEEA. CDR3 nucleotides: TGTGCCAGCAGCTTAGCTCGTGACAGGAAGGCTGATGGCTACACCTTC. Translating it yields CASSLARDRKADGYTF.

This clone was observed a handful of times. The rearrangement joins TRBV10-3 to TRBJ2-3; tentatively, D is TRBD2 (7 bases). The CDR3 sequence is 17 residues long. The V end was cut by 6 bases, the J end by 2 bases, with 21 bases between. Germline lookup yields CDR1 ENHRY and CDR2 SYGVKD. The CDR3 is CAISVEGGRGHTDTQYF. Here the CDR3 DNA reads TGTGCCATCAGCGTTGAGGGGGGGAGAGGGCACACAGATACGCAGTATTTT.

The CDR3 region has the DNA TGTGCCAGCGGGAGGAGGGCCCTGAGAACAGATACGCAGTATTTT. It codes for CASGRRALRTDTQYF. The chain employs TRBV7-9 and TRBJ2-3; tentative D call: TRBD2 (6 bases). Per germline, CDR1 SEHNR and CDR2 FQNEAQ (reference sequence). This CDR3 has 15 residues. The ends were cut back, 8 bases at V and 3 bases at J, with 18 bases in the middle. Complete variable domain (other parts from reference TRBV7-9 and TRBJ2-3): DTGVSQNPRHKITKRGQNVTFRCDPISEHNRLYWYRQTLGQGPEFLTYFQNEAQLEKSRLLSDRFSAERPKGSFSTLEIQRTEQGDSAMYLCASGRRALRTDTQYFGPGTRLTVL.

The chain is built from TRBV5-1 and TRBJ1-6, with D uncertain. Germline-derived CDR1 and CDR2 are SGHRS and YFSETQ. The CDR3 covers 12 residues. V was shortened by 3 bases and J by 6 bases, with 4 bases between the two germline ends. For the CDR3, the DNA is TGCGCCAGCAGCTCTAGTAATTCACCCCTCCACTTT. Its protein is CASSSSNSPLHF.

V usage is TRBV30 and J usage is TRBJ1-2, with D tentatively TRBD1 (6 bases). The CDR3 loop spans 15 amino acids. The V gene's germline CDR1 is GTSNPN and CDR2 SVGIG (reference sequence). V lost 3 bases, J lost 4 bases, and 18 bases lay in between. The CDR3 region is CAWSGFAGARYGYTF. The CDR3 DNA sequence: TGTGCCTGGAGCGGTTTTGCGGGGGCTCGCTATGGCTACACCTTC.

In DNA form, the CDR3 reads TGTGCCAGCAGTTCACAGGGTGGAGAGACCCAGTACTTC. Its translation: CASSSQGGETQYF. V usage is TRBV27 and J usage is TRBJ2-5, with a weak D call TRBD1 (6 bases). Germline V CDR1 and CDR2: MNHEY, SMNVEV (reference sequence). The CDR3 loop spans 13 amino acids. V lost 4 bases, J lost 4 bases, and 10 bases lay in between.

The chain recombines TRBV11-3 with TRBJ2-1, with a tentative D call TRBD1 (6 bases). Trimming stripped 6 bases from V and 7 bases from J, with 19 bases between. Germline V gene lookup returns CDR1 SGHNT and CDR2 YENEEA. CDR3 size: 15 residues. In DNA form, the CDR3 reads TGTGCCAGCAGTCTGAGTCCGGGACATCAAAATGAGCAGTTCTTC. It specifies CASSLSPGHQNEQFF.

The chain has TRBV11-3 and TRBJ2-1, with 8 bases matching TRBD1. CDR1 is SGHNT and CDR2 is YENEEA in the germline V gene. This CDR3 region has 15 residues. The J segment lost 4 bases and the V segment lost 6 bases, leaving 8 bases of the junction unmatched. The CDR3 DNA sequence: TGTGCCAGCAGTACCGGGACAGGCGCATACAATGAGCAGTTCTTC. Protein product: CASSTGTGAYNEQFF.

This clone was seen only a few times. The CDR3 spells CASSRDTEAFF. CDR3 DNA sequence: TGTGCCAGCAGCCGGGACACTGAAGCTTTCTTT. The chain couples TRBV6-5 to TRBJ1-1; D is uncertain. Germline CDR1 is MNHEY and CDR2 is SVGAGI. Trimming pared 6 bases from V and 3 bases from J, leaving 5 bases between. This CDR3 contains 11 residues.

The chain combines TRBV29-1 with TRBJ1-2; TRBD1 agrees at 8 bases. From germline, CDR1 is SQVTM and CDR2 ANQGSEA. V lost 1 base, J lost 4 bases, and 8 bases stayed unmatched. The CDR3 is 15 amino acids. As DNA, the CDR3 is TGCAGCGTTGAAGGGCAGGGGGCTGCTGGCTATGGCTACACCTTC. Translation: CSVEGQGAAGYGYTF. The full variable domain, with the rest looked up from reference TRBV29-1 and TRBJ1-2, is SAVISQKPSRDICQRGTSLTIQCQVDSQVTMMFWYRQQPGQSLTLIATANQGSEATYESGFVIDKFPISRPNLTFSTLTVSNMSPEDSSIYLCSVEGQGAAGYGYTFGSGTRLTVV.

This clone was detected only a few times. The rearrangement uses TRBV7-9 and TRBJ2-7; D call uncertain. CDR1 is SEHNR, CDR2 FQNEAQ, per germline (reference sequence). Trimming took 5 bases from V and 5 from J, leaving 16 bases between them. CDR3 length: 14 residues. CDR3 loop: CASSPPQGGHEQYF. CDR3 DNA: TGTGCCAGCAGCCCCCCGCAAGGCGGTCACGAGCAGTACTTC.

A single count supports this clone. This chain uses TRBV10-1 with TRBJ1-2; 9 nucleotides match TRBD1. The trim removed 6 bases at V and 7 bases at J, leaving 9 bases unmatched. The CDR3 is 14 residues long. The germline V gene has CDR1 WNHNN and CDR2 SYGVQD (reference sequence). CDR3 nucleotides: TGCGCCAGCAGCCGGGACAGGGTTCCCCGTGGCTACACCTTC. Its protein product is CASSRDRVPRGYTF.

This clone was counted once. J is TRBJ2-3 and V is TRBV6-5; a possible D gene is TRBD2 (6 bases). The germline V and J ends were trimmed by 0 bases and 4 bases, with 14 bases remaining between them. Germline V lookup: CDR1 MNHEY, CDR2 SVGAGI. This CDR3 comprises 16 residues. CDR3 sequence reads: CASSYSASAAADTQYF. CDR3 nucleotides: TGTGCCAGCAGTTACTCGGCTAGCGCGGCGGCAGATACGCAGTATTTT.

The chain couples TRBV11-3 to TRBJ2-7; possible D gene TRBD2, 5 bases. Germline lookup yields CDR1 SGHNT and CDR2 YENEEA. This CDR3 comprises 14 residues. The germline V and J ends were trimmed by 8 bases and 0 bases, with 14 bases remaining between them. CDR3 sequence (DNA): TGTGCCAGCGGAACGAGCGGAACCTCCTACGAGCAGTACTTC. Amino acids: CASGTSGTSYEQYF.

The chain combines TRBV25-1 with TRBJ1-2, with no clear D. V was shortened by 2 bases and J by 8 bases, with 12 bases between the two germline ends. This CDR3 spans 13 amino acids. Germline V gene lookup returns CDR1 MGHDK and CDR2 SYGVNS. CDR3 in amino acids: CASSEPAVNGYTF. In nucleotides, the CDR3 is TGTGCCAGCAGTGAACCCGCAGTAAACGGCTACACCTTC.

The V and J genes are TRBV6-5 and TRBJ2-7, with TRBD1 matching 7 bases. There are 11 residues in the CDR3. The V segment lost 7 bases and the J segment 6 bases; nucleotides outside the gene matches: 3. Germline CDR1 MNHEY, CDR2 SVGAGI. CDR3 DNA: TGTGCCAGCAAGACAGGGACCGAGCAGTACTTC. Translating it yields CASKTGTEQYF.

V is TRBV28 and J is TRBJ1-4, with D possibly matching TRBD1 (6 bases). V gave up 3 bases and J gave up 3 bases, with 14 bases separating them. Per germline, CDR1 MDHEN and CDR2 SYDVKM. The CDR3 extends over 16 amino acids. This CDR3 is CASSFDNGQSNEKLFF. The CDR3 DNA follows: TGTGCCAGCAGTTTTGACAACGGACAGTCTAATGAAAAACTGTTTTTT.

The rearrangement links TRBV10-3 to TRBJ2-1, with TRBD1 identical over 7 bases. After removal of 0 bases from V and 6 bases from J, the junction contained 8 bases not matched to a gene. Per germline, CDR1 ENHRY and CDR2 SYGVKD. The CDR3 covers 16 residues. CDR3 DNA sequence: TGTGCCATCAGTGAGTCAAGGGGGCCTTTGGGCAATGAGCAGTTCTTC. Protein product: CAISESRGPLGNEQFF.

This clone has a handful of counts. The J gene is TRBJ1-1, the V gene TRBV7-9; D is undetermined. The germline gives CDR1 SEHNR, CDR2 FQNEAQ (reference sequence). Between the trimmed V and J ends, which lost 5 bases and 6 bases, there was a span of 10 bases. The CDR3 totals 12 residues. CDR3 residues: CASSPQVSEAFF. The CDR3 nucleotides are TGTGCCAGCAGCCCTCAGGTGTCTGAAGCTTTCTTT. Variable domain in full (rest from reference TRBV7-9 and TRBJ1-1): DTGVSQNPRHKITKRGQNVTFRCDPISEHNRLYWYRQTLGQGPEFLTYFQNEAQLEKSRLLSDRFSAERPKGSFSTLEIQRTEQGDSAMYLCASSPQVSEAFFGQGTRLTVV.

The chain uses TRBV29-1 and TRBJ1-1, with 7 bases fitting TRBD1. The ends lost 7 bases at V and 0 bases at J; junction bases unmatched: 8. CDR3 length: 14 residues. From germline, CDR1 is SQVTM and CDR2 ANQGSEA. CDR3 sequence reads: CSATEGAVNTEAFF. CDR3 nucleotides: TGCAGCGCCACGGAGGGGGCGGTGAACACTGAAGCTTTCTTT.

The CDR3 sequence: CASSPNLDRGTEKLFF. In DNA form, the CDR3 reads TGTGCCAGCTCACCAAACCTGGACAGGGGGACTGAAAAACTGTTTTTT. The chain couples TRBV18 to TRBJ1-4; TRBD1 aligns across 10 bases. This CDR3 is built from 16 residues. From germline, CDR1 is KGHSH and CDR2 LQKENI. V lost 2 bases, J lost 7 bases, and 7 bases stayed unmatched.

This clone was counted between two and nine times. J is TRBJ2-1 and V is TRBV27, with 9 bases that match TRBD2. The CDR3 covers 17 residues. V was pared by 5 bases and J by 4 bases, with 12 bases of the junction left unmatched. The V gene's germline CDR1 is MNHEY and CDR2 SMNVEV (reference sequence). The CDR3 protein is CASSPSRGLAGYNEQFF. The CDR3, as DNA: TGTGCCAGCAGTCCATCGCGTGGCCTAGCGGGGTACAATGAGCAGTTCTTC.

V and J are TRBV6-4 and TRBJ1-5; D unclear. The ends were cut back, 4 bases at V and 0 bases at J, with 7 bases in the middle. The CDR3 loop spans 14 amino acids. The germline gives CDR1 MRHNA, CDR2 SNTAGT. CDR3 sequence reads: CASSAVYSNQPQHF. The CDR3 DNA reads as TGTGCCAGCAGTGCAGTGTATAGCAATCAGCCCCAGCATTTT.

The V gene is TRBV2, the J gene TRBJ1-5, with 10 bases that match TRBD1. The CDR3 is 14 amino acids. V dropped 4 bases and J dropped 6; count of bases not matched to a gene: 3. CDR1 and CDR2 from the germline V gene are SNHLY and FYNNEI. The CDR3 DNA sequence: TGTGCCAGCAGTGGGACAGGGGGTCGTCAGCCCCAGCATTTT. Translated, it gives CASSGTGGRQPQHF.

This CDR3 is CSARAGGLLFF. CDR3 nucleotide sequence: TGCAGTGCGCGGGCGGGAGGTCTTCTGTTTTTT. The V call is TRBV20-1, the J call TRBJ1-4; D ambiguous. Germline CDR1 DFQATT, CDR2 SNEGSKA (reference sequence). Between the trimmed V and J ends, which lost 6 bases and 14 bases, there was a span of 16 bases. This CDR3 comprises 11 residues.

The chain has TRBV7-2 and TRBJ1-1; the D gene is possibly TRBD1 (5 bases). CDR1 is SGHTA, CDR2 FQGNSA, per germline. Trimming removed 1 base at V and 3 bases at J, with 9 bases between. This CDR3 contains 14 residues. The CDR3 DNA sequence: TGTGCCAGCAGCTTAGTCGGGGGGGACACTGAAGCTTTCTTT. Translated: CASSLVGGDTEAFF.

This clone was counted at least ten times. The V and J genes are TRBV6-1 and TRBJ2-7, with D possibly being TRBD1 (5 bases). Germline V gives CDR1 MNHNS, CDR2 SASEGT. This CDR3 region has 13 residues. Trimming removed 2 bases from V and 3 bases from J, with 8 bases in between. In DNA form, the CDR3 reads TGTGCCAGCAGTGAAAGGGGCTACTACGAGCAGTACTTC. Residues: CASSERGYYEQYF.